This TCR beta chain derives from a study of a mutant IDH1 vaccine in newly diagnosed glioma (TCRdb year 2021). Concerning the study at large: Vaccination was initiated 4-6 weeks after radiotherapy alone, or concurrently with temozolomide cycles in the chemotherapy-containing groups. The week-35 safety follow-up was designated visit V12, and the week-47 end of study was designated visit V13. For exploratory analyses, about two dozen treated patients had longitudinal TCRB deep sequencing done wherever samples were available. Prior to enrollment, patients had been given standard therapy consisting of radiotherapy alone, temozolomide alone, or radiochemotherapy with temozolomide, with the combination given to most patients. Peripheral blood was drawn at six visits: V03 (baseline), V05, V07, V10, V12 and V13. Of the approximately 30 treated patients, roughly 60% were male and approximately 38% were female, and a mean age of about 37 years was recorded.

At the junction V is shortened by 5 bases and J by 2 bases, with 15 bases in between. The CDR3 holds 14 amino acids from the cysteine to the phenylalanine. Solely the CDR3 DNA is kept, with 42 bases framed from the first base. The germline V gene (reference sequence) specifies GTSNPN as CDR1 and SVGIG as CDR2. Results the study describes overall, beyond this receptor: Immune responses induced by the vaccine were seen in around 93% of patients across multiple MHC alleles. The authors stated that sample limitations prevented analyses of patient blood samples from being reproduced. PBMC samples for TCRB deep sequencing were selected based on availability. Pseudoprogression seemed to be unrelated to changes in the top peripheral T cell clonotypes found by TCRB sequencing.

Sample time point, as interpreted from the label and publication: week 47, end of study. Every vaccine dose consisted of 300 ug of a 20-mer mutant IDH1 peptide in Montanide, administered subcutaneously together with topical imiquimod. Across visits V03 through V10, patients got a total of eight vaccinations, given in weeks 1, 3, 5, 7, 11, 15, 19 and 23. All donors had newly diagnosed IDH1-mutant astrocytomas of WHO grade 3 or 4 that showed loss of nuclear ATRX. The samples were drawn from NOA16, a multicentre, single-arm, open-label phase I trial in Germany that tested a mutant IDH1 peptide vaccine in humans for the first time. The DNeasy Blood and Tissue Kit was used to extract genomic DNA from EDTA blood for TCRB sequencing. The library was made by the immunoSEQ multiplex PCR assay. Following the manufacturer's protocol, the hsTCRB Kit was used to amplify rearranged TCR beta chain sequences. TCRB libraries were sequenced on an Illumina MiSeq. The study's own analysis went as follows. Demultiplexing, trimming and gene mapping were performed with the kit vendor's proprietary platform. The clones in this table, taken by TCRdb from immuneACCESS, are in-frame only. Not every clone is retained; where verified, under half of the shortfall comes from an unresolved V gene, and the cause of the rest is unknown. V and J calls and clone size are copied from that table; D and trimming were computed from the DNA. For this sample the table gives roughly 31,000 clones, of which 80% to 85% were detected only once. About 28% of the sample belongs to the ten largest clones.

With regard to this clone: Its binding antigen is unknown. No base quality values were provided; no much bigger clone lies one nucleotide off.

The V and J segments used are TRBV30 and TRBJ1-2; a tentative D match to TRBD1 spans 5 bases. Source: PBMCs, taken from a glioma patient whose treatment included an IDH1 peptide vaccine. The clonotype was recovered from a man in his thirties or forties with glioma. The nucleotide sequence is given as TGTGCCTGGGACAAACTCCAGGGAAACTATGGCTACACCTTC. Its amino acids are CAWDKLQGNYGYTF. The CDR3, completed at both ends by the reference TRBV30 and TRBJ1-2 genes, gives the full variable domain SQTIHQWPATLVQPVGSPLSLECTVEGTSNPNLYWYRQAAGRGLQLLFYSVGIGQISSEVPQNLSASRPQDRQFILSSKKLLLSDSGFYLCAWDKLQGNYGYTFGSGTRLTVV.